The T cell receptor (beta chain) described here comes from a study of patients and donors after allogeneic stem cell transplantation. TCRdb itself ran the RT-PCR reads through MiXCR, one entry per CDR3 protein. This sample has hundreds of thousands of distinct CDR3 sequences, with 16% found just once. CDR1 SGHRS and CDR2 YFSETQ come from the germline V gene. This CDR3 spans 14 amino acids. V gave up 10 bases and J gave up 0 bases, with 15 bases separating them. This chain links TRBV5-1 with TRBJ2-3, with D perhaps given as TRBD1 or TRBD2 (6 bases each). This receptor was obtained from a human donor who was either an allogeneic HSCT recipient or a stem cell or donor lymphocyte infusion donor (not recorded which). It is not recorded whose cells these are; they may come from a transplant donor. The source material was blood, either unsorted or a sorted T cell fraction (not recorded which). This CDR3 reads CAGRLDRSTDTQYF. CDR3 coding DNA: TGCGCCGGGAGGTTGGACAGAAGCACAGATACGCAGTATTTT.